This TCR beta chain stems from a study of T cell repertoires in cytomegalovirus infection (dated by TCRdb to 2018 to 2020). Looking at the study overall: Alongside well-studied HLA-B-restricted epitopes, the peptide stimulations were aimed at recently identified HLA-C-restricted CMV epitopes, whose presentation resists viral immunomodulation. Because public TCR beta signatures pointed to carriage of CMV infection together with the matching HLA type, the HLA type of each donor mattered for the analysis. What the work shows at the level of the full study, not this receptor alone: Cumulative frequency of public TCR beta family members discriminated carriers of CMV infection plus the relevant HLA type in this cohort and an independent 352-donor cohort. The ex vivo response was dominated by HLA-C-restricted CMV-specific TCR beta clonotypes, which also provided the single most frequent clonotype in two of eight donors.

Reading the label with the study, this specimen's treatment or condition is: in vitro stimulation with specific CMV peptide epitopes to enrich CMV-specific T cells. The V end loses 5 bases and the J end loses 2 bases, and a stretch of 10 bases separates them. The CDR3 measures 12 amino acids from cysteine to valine. Only CDR3 DNA is held: 36 bases, read in frame from base 1. The germline V gene yields SQVTM for CDR1 and ANQGSEA for CDR2. Notes on this clonotype: Its recognized antigen is unknown. It has no much larger one-base neighbor in the sample; base qualities were not kept.

The listed sequencing device is Illumina HiSeq 1500. The raw public data were reprocessed by TCRdb itself: fastp quality trimming at Q25, MiXCR clonotype calling, in-frame beta chains only. Merged by CDR3 protein, the rows form single entries marked with the most common genes and DNA. This sample comprises around 300,000 distinct CDR3 sequences, 20% to 25% of them detected only once. The ten largest clonotypes hold 10% to 15% of the sample. This chain joins TRBV29-1 to TRBJ2-7, with the D gene uncertain. This specimen was cultured PBMCs, taken from culture after CMV antigen stimulation. The clonotype comes from a human donor in good health (CMV status not recorded). Some clones in this sample may be carry-over from other donors' samples. Here the CDR3 is given as CSVFDNTYEQYV. In nucleotide form, the sequence is TGCAGCGTTTTTGACAATACCTACGAGCAGTACGTC.